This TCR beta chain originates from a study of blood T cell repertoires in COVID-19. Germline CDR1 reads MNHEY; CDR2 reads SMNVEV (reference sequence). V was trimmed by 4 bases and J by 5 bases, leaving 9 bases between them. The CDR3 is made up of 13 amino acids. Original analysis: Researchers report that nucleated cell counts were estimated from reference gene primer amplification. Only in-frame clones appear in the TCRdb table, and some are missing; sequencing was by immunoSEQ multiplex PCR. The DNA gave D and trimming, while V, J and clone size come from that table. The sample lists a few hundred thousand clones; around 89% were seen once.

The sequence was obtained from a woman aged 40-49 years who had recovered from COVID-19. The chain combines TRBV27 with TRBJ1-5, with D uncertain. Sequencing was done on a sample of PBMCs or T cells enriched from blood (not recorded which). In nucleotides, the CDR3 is TGTGCCAGCAGTTCCAAGCCCTATCAGCCCCAGCATTTT. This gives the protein CASSSKPYQPQHF.